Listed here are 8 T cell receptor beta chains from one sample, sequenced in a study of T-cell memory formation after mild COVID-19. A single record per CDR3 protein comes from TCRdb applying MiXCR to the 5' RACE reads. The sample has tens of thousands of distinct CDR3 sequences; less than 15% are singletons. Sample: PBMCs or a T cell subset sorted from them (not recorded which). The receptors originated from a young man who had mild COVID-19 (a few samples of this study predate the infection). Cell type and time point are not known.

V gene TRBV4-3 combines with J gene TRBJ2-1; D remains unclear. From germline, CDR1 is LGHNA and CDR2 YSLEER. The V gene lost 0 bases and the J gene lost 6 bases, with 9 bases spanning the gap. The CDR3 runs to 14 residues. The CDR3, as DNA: TGCGCCAGCAGCCAAGATCGGACCCCCAATGAGCAGTTCTTC. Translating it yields CASSQDRTPNEQFF.

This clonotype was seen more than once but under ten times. The CDR3 bases are TGTGCCAGCAGCGACGGCGGGGGGGCTGGAGAGACCCAGTACTTC. Translated, it gives CASSDGGGAGETQYF. The chain couples TRBV9 to TRBJ2-5, with 9 bases lining up with TRBD2. V shed 3 bases, J shed 4 bases, and the junction held 7 bases outside the gene matches. This CDR3 has 15 residues. Germline V CDR1 and CDR2: SGDLS, YYNGEE.

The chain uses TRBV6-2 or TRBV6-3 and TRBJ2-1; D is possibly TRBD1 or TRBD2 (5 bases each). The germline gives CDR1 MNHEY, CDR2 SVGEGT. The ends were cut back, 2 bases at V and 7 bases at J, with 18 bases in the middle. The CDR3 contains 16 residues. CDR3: CASSYSWDPPGNEQFF. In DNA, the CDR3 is TGTGCCAGCAGTTACAGCTGGGACCCCCCGGGGAATGAGCAGTTCTTC.

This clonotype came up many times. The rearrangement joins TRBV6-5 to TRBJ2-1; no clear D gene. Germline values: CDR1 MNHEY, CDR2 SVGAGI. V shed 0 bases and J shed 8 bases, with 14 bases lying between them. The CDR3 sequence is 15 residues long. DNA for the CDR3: TGTGCCAGCAGTTACTCTCGGCCCGGCCCTTATGAGCAGTTCTTC. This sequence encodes CASSYSRPGPYEQFF.

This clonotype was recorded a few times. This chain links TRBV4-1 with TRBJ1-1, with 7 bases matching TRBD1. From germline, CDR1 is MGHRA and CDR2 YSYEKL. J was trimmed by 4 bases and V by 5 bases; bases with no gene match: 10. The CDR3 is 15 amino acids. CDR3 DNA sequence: TGCGCCAGCAGCTCGACCCACAGGGGCGGCACTGAAGCTTTCTTT. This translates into CASSSTHRGGTEAFF.

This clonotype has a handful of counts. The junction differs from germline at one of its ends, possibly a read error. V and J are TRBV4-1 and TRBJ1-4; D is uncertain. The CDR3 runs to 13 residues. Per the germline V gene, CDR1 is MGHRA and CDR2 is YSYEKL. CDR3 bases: TGCGCCAGCAGCCAAGATCGGATAGGACCTCTTCTTTGG. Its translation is CASSQDRIGPLLW.

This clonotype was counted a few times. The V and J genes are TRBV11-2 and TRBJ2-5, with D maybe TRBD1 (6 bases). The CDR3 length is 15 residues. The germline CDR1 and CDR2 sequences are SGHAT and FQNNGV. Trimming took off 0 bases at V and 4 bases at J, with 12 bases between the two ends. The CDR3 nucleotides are TGTGCCAGCAGCTTAGATACAGGGATTACAGAGACCCAGTACTTC. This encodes CASSLDTGITETQYF. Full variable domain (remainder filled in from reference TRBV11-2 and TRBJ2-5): EAGVAQSPRYKIIEKRQSVAFWCNPISGHATLYWYQQILGQGPKLLIQFQNNGVVDDSQLPKDRFSAERLKGVDSTLKIQPAKLEDSAVYLCASSLDTGITETQYFGPGTRLLVL.

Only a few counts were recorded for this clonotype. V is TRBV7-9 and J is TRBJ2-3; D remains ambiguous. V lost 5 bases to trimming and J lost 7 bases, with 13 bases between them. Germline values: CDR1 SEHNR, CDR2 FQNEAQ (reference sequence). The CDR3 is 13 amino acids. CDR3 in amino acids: CASSPRLGNTQYF. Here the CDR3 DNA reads TGTGCCAGCAGCCCCCGGTTGGGGAATACGCAGTATTTT.